The sequence of this TCR beta chain was determined in a study of vaccination and CD4 T cells after COVID-19. Overall study: Two of the convalescents were Hispanic, and convalescents were six males and four females. The authors exposed cells to overlapping spike peptides derived from SARS-CoV-2, HCoV-NL63, HCoV-OC43 and HCoV-229E.

Germline V gene lookup returns CDR1 MNHEY and CDR2 SMNVEV (reference sequence). The CDR3 loop spans 15 amino acids. V trimming: 5 bases; J trimming: 1 base; junction bases outside the gene matches: 6. As concerns this clonotype: Antigen specificity is unknown.

Study-level points and caveats: Spike mono-reactivity was the property of 304 of 307 vaccine-specific clones in convalescent patients.

Sequence data for DNA of cultured CD4+ T cells were generated by the Oncomine TCR Beta short-read assay. Via MiXCR, TCRdb re-called the PCR reads, giving one row per CDR3 protein. The sample carries some 15,000 distinct CDR3 sequences, approximately 28% recorded once. Treatment defined: approximately 11-day PBMC culture with coronavirus spike peptide pools or control peptides (ViraFEST assay). The sequenced sample consisted of cultured CD4+ T cells from blood. This chain links TRBV27 with TRBJ2-3; 7 positions match TRBD1. The TCR comes from a human donor with COVID-19. CDR3 protein: CASSLQGSRTDTQYF. The CDR3 coding sequence is TGTGCCAGCAGTCTACAGGGGTCCCGCACAGATACGCAGTATTTT.